This T cell receptor (beta chain) was found in a study of T cells after somatic rescue of genetic block. Assay used: immunoSEQ multiplex PCR; TCRdb lists only in-frame clones, some missing. The sample has about 70,000 clones; about 91% are singletons. Trimming removed 4 bases from V and 1 base from J, with 13 bases in between. Germline lookup yields CDR1 MNHEY and CDR2 SVGAGI. The CDR3 is made up of 15 amino acids. The TCR comes from a man aged 35-49 years. Source material: peripheral blood mononuclear cells (PBMCs). The chain combines TRBV6-5 with TRBJ2-5; D gene unclear. The CDR3 DNA sequence: TGTGCCAGCAGTTCTCTACACAGCCTCCAAGAGACCCAGTACTTC. Its protein product is CASSSLHSLQETQYF.